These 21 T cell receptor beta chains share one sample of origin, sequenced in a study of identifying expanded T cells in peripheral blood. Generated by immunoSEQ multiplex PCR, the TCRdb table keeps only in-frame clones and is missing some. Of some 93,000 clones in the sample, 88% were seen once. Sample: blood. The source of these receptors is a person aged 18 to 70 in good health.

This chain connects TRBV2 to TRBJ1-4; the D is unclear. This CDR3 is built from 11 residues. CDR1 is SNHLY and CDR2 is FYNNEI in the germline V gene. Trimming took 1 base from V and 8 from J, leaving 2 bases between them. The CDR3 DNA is TGTGCCAGCAGTGAAGAGGAAAAACTGTTTTTT. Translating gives CASSEEEKLFF.

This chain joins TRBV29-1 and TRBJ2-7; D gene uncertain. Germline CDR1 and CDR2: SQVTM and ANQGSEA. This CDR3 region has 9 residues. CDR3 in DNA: TGCAGCGTTGAAGATAAAGGCGTAGTA. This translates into CSVEDKGVV.

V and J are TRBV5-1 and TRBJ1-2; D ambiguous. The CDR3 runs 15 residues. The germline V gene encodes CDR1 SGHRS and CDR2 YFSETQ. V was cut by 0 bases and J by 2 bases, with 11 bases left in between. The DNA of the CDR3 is TGCGCCAGCAGCTTGGTTGGCAGACCAAACTATGGCTACACCTTC. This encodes CASSLVGRPNYGYTF.

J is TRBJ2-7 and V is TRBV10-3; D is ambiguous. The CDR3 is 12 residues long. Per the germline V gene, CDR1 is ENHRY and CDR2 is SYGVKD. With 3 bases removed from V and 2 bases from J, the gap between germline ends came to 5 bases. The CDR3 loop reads CAISEPPYEQYF. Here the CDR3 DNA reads TGTGCCATCAGTGAACCGCCCTACGAGCAGTACTTC.

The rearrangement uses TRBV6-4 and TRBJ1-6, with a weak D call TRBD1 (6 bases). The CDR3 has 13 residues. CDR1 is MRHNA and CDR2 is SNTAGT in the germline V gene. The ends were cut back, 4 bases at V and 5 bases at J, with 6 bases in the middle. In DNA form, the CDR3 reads TGTGCCAGCAGTGGGACAGATAATTCACCCCTCCACTTT. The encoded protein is CASSGTDNSPLHF.

CDR3 sequence reads: CASSEAGSGGLNTDTQYF. The CDR3, as DNA: TGTGCCAGCAGTGAAGCGGGTAGCGGGGGGCTTAACACAGATACGCAGTATTTT. The chain uses TRBV28 and TRBJ2-3; TRBD2 agrees at 10 bases. The CDR3 contains 18 residues. Germline V gene data show CDR1 as MDHEN and CDR2 as SYDVKM. V gave up 5 bases and J gave up 2 bases; unmatched junction bases: 13.

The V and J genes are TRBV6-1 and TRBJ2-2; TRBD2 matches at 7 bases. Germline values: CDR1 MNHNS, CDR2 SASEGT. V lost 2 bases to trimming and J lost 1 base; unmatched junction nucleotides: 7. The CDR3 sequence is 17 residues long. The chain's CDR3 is CASSEFGGGENTGELFF. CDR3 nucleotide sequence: TGTGCCAGCAGTGAATTTGGCGGGGGAGAGAACACCGGGGAGCTGTTTTTT.

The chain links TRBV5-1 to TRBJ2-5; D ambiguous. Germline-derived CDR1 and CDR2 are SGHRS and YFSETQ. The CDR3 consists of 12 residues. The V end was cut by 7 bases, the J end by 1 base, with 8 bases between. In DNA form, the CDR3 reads TGCGCCAGCCGTAGCAGCCAAGAGACCCAGTACTTC. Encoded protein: CASRSSQETQYF. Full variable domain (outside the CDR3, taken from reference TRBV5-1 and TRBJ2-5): KAGVTQTPRYLIKTRGQQVTLSCSPISGHRSVSWYQQTPGQGLQFLFEYFSETQRNKGNFPGRFSGRQFSNSRSEMNVSTLELGDSALYLCASRSSQETQYFGPGTRLLVL.

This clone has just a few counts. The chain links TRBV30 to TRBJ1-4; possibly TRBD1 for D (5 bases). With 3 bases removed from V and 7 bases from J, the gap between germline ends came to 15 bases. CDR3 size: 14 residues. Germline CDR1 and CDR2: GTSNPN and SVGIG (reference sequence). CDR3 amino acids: CAWSSGVFSEKLFF. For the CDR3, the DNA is TGTGCCTGGAGCTCGGGGGTATTTAGTGAAAAACTGTTTTTT.

CDR3 sequence: CSVIAGGNNEQFF. CDR3 nucleotides: TGCAGCGTCATAGCGGGAGGGAACAATGAGCAGTTCTTC. The chain couples TRBV29-1 to TRBJ2-1, with 11 bases aligning to TRBD2. CDR3 length: 13 amino acids. Germline V gene sequence: CDR1 SQVTM, CDR2 ANQGSEA. With V trimmed by 6 bases and J by 5 bases, 3 bases remained unmatched.

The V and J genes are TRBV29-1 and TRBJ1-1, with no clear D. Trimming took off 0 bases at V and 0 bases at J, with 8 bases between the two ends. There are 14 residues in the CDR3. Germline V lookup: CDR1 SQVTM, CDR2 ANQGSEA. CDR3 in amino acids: CSVEDGNMNTEAFF. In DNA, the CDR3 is TGCAGCGTTGAAGACGGGAACATGAACACTGAAGCTTTCTTT.

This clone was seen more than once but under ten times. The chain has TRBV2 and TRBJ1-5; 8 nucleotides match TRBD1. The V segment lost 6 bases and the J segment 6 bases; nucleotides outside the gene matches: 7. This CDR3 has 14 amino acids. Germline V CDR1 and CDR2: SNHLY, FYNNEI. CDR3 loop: CASRRTGTIQPQHF. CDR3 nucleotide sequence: TGTGCCAGCAGACGGACAGGGACAATTCAGCCCCAGCATTTT.

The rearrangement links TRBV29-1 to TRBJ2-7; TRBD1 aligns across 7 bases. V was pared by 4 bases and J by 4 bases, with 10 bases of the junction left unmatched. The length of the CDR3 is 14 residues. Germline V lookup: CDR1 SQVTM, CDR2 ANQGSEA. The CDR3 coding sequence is TGCAGCGTTGGGGGGTCGGGACAGAATTACGAGCAGTACTTC. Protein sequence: CSVGGSGQNYEQYF.

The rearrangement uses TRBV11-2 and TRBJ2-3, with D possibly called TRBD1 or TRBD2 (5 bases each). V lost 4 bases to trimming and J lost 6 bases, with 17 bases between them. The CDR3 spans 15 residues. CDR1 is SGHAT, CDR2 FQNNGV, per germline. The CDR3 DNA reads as TGTGCCAGCAGCTACCGGGACCCCCCGATGGATACGCAGTATTTT. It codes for CASSYRDPPMDTQYF.

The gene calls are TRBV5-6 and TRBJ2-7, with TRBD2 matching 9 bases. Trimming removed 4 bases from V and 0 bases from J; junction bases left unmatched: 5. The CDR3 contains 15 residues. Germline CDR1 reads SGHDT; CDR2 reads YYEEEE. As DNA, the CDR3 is TGTGCCAGCAGCCTAGCGGGACTTAGCTCCTACGAGCAGTACTTC. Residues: CASSLAGLSSYEQYF.

CDR3 loop: CASSSGGNEKLFF. The CDR3 DNA reads TGTGCCAGCAGTTCCGGGGGAAATGAAAAACTGTTTTTT. The chain uses TRBV2 and TRBJ1-4; D is perhaps TRBD1 (5 bases). CDR1 and CDR2 from the germline V gene are SNHLY and FYNNEI. V was shortened by 5 bases and J by 5 bases, with 9 bases between the two germline ends. This CDR3 region has 13 residues.

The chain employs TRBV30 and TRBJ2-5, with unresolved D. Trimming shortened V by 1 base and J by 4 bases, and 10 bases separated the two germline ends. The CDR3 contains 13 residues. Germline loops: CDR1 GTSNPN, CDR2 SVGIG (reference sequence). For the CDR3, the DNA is TGTGCCTGGAGTGGCCGGTTCGGAGAGACCCAGTACTTC. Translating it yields CAWSGRFGETQYF.

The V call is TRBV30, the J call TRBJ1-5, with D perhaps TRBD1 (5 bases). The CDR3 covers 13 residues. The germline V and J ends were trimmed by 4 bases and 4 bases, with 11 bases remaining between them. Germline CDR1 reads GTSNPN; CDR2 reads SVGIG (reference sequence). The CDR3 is CAWNLGANQPQHF. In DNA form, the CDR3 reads TGTGCCTGGAATTTAGGGGCTAATCAGCCCCAGCATTTT. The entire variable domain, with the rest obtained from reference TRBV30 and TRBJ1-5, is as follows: SQTIHQWPATLVQPVGSPLSLECTVEGTSNPNLYWYRQAAGRGLQLLFYSVGIGQISSEVPQNLSASRPQDRQFILSSKKLLLSDSGFYLCAWNLGANQPQHFGDGTRLSIL.

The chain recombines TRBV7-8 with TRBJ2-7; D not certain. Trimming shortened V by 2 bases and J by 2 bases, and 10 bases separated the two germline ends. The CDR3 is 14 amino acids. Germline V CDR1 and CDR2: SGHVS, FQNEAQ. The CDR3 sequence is CASSLLPLTYEQYF. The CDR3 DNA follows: TGTGCCAGCAGCTTACTTCCGCTCACCTACGAGCAGTACTTC.

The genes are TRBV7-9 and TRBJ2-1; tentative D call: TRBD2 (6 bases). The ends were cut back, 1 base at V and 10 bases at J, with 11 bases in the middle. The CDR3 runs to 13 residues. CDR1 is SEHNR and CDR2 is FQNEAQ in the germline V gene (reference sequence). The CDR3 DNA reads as TGTGCCAGCAGCTTAGATGGGAGGAGGGAGCAGTTCTTC. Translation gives CASSLDGRREQFF.

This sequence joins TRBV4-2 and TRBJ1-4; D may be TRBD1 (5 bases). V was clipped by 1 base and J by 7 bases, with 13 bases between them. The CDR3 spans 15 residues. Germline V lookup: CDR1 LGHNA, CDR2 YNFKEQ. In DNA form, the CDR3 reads TGTGCCAGCAGCCAAGCCAGGGATGTAAGTGAAAAACTGTTTTTT. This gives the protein CASSQARDVSEKLFF.